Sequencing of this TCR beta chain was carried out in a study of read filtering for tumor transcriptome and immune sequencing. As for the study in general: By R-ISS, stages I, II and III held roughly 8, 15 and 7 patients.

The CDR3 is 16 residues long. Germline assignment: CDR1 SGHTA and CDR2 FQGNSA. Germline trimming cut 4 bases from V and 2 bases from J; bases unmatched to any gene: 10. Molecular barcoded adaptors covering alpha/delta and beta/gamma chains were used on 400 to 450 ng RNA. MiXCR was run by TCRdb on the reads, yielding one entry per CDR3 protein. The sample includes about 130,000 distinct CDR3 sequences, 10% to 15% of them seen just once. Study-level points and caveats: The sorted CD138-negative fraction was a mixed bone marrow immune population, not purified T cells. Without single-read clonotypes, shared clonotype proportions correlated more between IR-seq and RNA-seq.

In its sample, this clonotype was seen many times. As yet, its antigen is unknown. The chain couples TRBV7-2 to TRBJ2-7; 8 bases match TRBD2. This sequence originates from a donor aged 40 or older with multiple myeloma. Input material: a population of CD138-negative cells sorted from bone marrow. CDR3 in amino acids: CASSSRGAGGTYEQYF. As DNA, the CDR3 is TGTGCCAGCAGCTCAAGAGGGGCGGGGGGAACCTACGAGCAGTACTTC.